Described below is a single T cell receptor (beta chain) sequence and its context. The antigen remains undetermined. Sequencing used immunoSEQ multiplex PCR; TCRdb keeps in-frame clones, though not all of them. The data contain 600,000 to 800,000 clones, about two thirds of them singletons. The V gene's germline CDR1 is SGHRS and CDR2 YFSETQ. Trimming cost V 7 bases and J 3 bases, with 17 bases left between them. The CDR3 consists of 15 residues. This specimen comes from a study of shared clonotypes between healthy human individuals. General observations from the study: Sorted-subset samples were not fully sequenced, rarefaction indicated.

V is TRBV5-1 and J is TRBJ1-5; tentative D call: TRBD1 (5 bases). The receptor's source is a woman younger than 45 in good health. The sequencing sample was made of memory CD4+ T cells sorted from blood. The subset denotes: CD45RA-negative fraction. The CDR3 region is CASRTGWGDNQPQHF. As DNA, the CDR3 is TGCGCCAGCCGGACCGGGTGGGGGGACAATCAGCCCCAGCATTTT.